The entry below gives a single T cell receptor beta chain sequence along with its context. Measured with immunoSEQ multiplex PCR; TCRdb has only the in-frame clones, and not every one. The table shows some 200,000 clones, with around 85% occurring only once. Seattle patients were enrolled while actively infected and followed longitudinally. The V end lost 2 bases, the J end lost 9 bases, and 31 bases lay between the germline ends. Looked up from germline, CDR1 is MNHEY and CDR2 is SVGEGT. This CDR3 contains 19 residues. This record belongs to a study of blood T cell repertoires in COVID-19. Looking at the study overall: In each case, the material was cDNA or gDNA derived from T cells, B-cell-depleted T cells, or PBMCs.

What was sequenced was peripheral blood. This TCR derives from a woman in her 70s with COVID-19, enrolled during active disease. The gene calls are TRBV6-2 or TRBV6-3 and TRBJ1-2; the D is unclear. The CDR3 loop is CASSYGRPLTVSAYASYTF. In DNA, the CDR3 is TGTGCCAGCAGTTACGGGAGGCCATTAACAGTCTCGGCCTACGCGAGCTACACCTTC.